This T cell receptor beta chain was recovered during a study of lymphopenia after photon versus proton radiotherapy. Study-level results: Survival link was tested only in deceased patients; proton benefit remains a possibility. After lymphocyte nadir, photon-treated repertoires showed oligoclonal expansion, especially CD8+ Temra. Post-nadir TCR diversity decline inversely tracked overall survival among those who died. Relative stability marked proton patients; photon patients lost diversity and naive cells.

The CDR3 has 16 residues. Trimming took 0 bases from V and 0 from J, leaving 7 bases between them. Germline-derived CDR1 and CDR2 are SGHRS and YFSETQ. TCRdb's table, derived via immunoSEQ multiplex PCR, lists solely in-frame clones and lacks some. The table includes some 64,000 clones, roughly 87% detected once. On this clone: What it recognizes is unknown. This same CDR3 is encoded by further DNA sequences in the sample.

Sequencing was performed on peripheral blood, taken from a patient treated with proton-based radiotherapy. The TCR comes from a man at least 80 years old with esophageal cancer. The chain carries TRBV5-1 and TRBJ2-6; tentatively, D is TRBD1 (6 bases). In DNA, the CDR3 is TGCGCCAGCAGCTTGGAAGGGGGCTCTGGGGCCAACGTCCTGACTTTC. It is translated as CASSLEGGSGANVLTF.